One sample yielded the 22 T cell receptor beta chains listed below, sequenced in a study of T cell changes during pregnancy in multiple sclerosis. The method was immunoSEQ multiplex PCR; TCRdb's version includes in-frame clones alone and lacks a portion of them. This sample yields some 99,000 clones, of which approximately 93% are seen a single time; about 0.95% belongs to the top ten. Specimen: peripheral blood, collected after pregnancy. These receptor sequences come from a female donor with multiple sclerosis, enrolled in a pregnancy study.

The J gene is TRBJ2-7, the V gene TRBV9; 12 positions match TRBD1. Germline lookup yields CDR1 SGDLS and CDR2 YYNGEE. V gave up 3 bases and J gave up 7 bases; unmatched junction bases: 8. The CDR3 is made up of 15 amino acids. CDR3 sequence reads: CASSAGTGGEEEQYF. CDR3 DNA: TGTGCCAGCAGCGCGGGGACAGGGGGCGAGGAGGAGCAGTACTTC. The full variable domain, completed using reference TRBV9 and TRBJ2-7, is DSGVTQTPKHLITATGQRVTLRCSPRSGDLSVYWYQQSLDQGLQFLIQYYNGEERAKGNILERFSAQQFPDLHSELNLSSLELGDSALYFCASSAGTGGEEEQYFGPGTRLTVT.

Comments on this clone: The sample contains more than one DNA sequence encoding this CDR3. This rearrangement joins TRBV4-1 to TRBJ2-7, with TRBD1 matching 8 bases. Trimming took 1 base from V and 4 from J; bases not matched to a gene: 3. CDR3 length equals 14 residues. CDR1 and CDR2 (germline): MGHRA, YSYEKL. This chain's CDR3 is CASSQGTGRYEQYF. CDR3 DNA sequence: TGCGCCAGCAGCCAAGGGACAGGGAGGTACGAGCAGTACTTC.

This clone was counted only a few times. The rearrangement links TRBV7-9 to TRBJ2-1; no clear D. V was trimmed by 1 base and J by 9 bases, leaving 7 bases between them. Looked up from germline, CDR1 is SEHNR and CDR2 is FQNEAQ (reference sequence). The CDR3 runs 12 residues. The CDR3 bases are TGTGCCAGCAGCTTAGGAGGATCTGAGCAGTTCTTC. Its translation: CASSLGGSEQFF.

This chain joins TRBV29-1 and TRBJ2-1, with no clear D. V gave up 5 bases and J gave up 9 bases, with 8 bases separating them. Germline V gives CDR1 SQVTM, CDR2 ANQGSEA. The CDR3 runs 10 residues. CDR3 DNA: TGCAGCGTTAGCGCCGGTGAGCAGTTCTTC. The encoded protein is CSVSAGEQFF.

This clone has a single count. This chain connects TRBV6-1 to TRBJ2-7, with 13 bases matching TRBD2. Trimming at V came to 3 bases and at J to 0 bases, leaving 5 bases not matched to a gene. CDR1 and CDR2 from the germline V gene are MNHNS and SASEGT. This CDR3 has 17 amino acids. The CDR3: CASSDPRTSGSSYEQYF. In nucleotides, the CDR3 is TGTGCCAGCAGTGATCCTCGGACTAGCGGGAGCTCCTACGAGCAGTACTTC.

This chain uses TRBV19 with TRBJ2-7; D possibly corresponds to TRBD2 (6 bases). Trimming cost V 5 bases and J 5 bases, with 13 bases left between them. Per the germline V gene, CDR1 is LNHDA and CDR2 is SQIVND (reference sequence). There are 13 residues in the CDR3. CDR3 nucleotide sequence: TGTGCCAGTAGTTTCGGGAGTTCCAACGAGCAGTACTTC. It yields the protein CASSFGSSNEQYF. The full variable domain, its missing parts supplied by reference TRBV19 and TRBJ2-7, is DGGITQSPKYLFRKEGQNVTLSCEQNLNHDAMYWYRQDPGQGLRLIYYSQIVNDFQKGDIAEGYSVSREKKESFPLTVTSAQKNPTAFYLCASSFGSSNEQYFGPGTRLTVT.

This chain uses TRBV5-6 with TRBJ1-1, with D tentatively TRBD1 (5 bases). Looked up from germline, CDR1 is SGHDT and CDR2 is YYEEEE. V was shortened by 6 bases and J by 2 bases, with 14 bases between the two germline ends. The length of the CDR3 is 14 residues. The CDR3 sequence is CASILNRLNTEAFF. The CDR3 region has the DNA TGTGCCAGCATCTTAAACAGGTTAAACACTGAAGCTTTCTTT.

The chain joins TRBV5-1 to TRBJ2-1, with D maybe TRBD2 (6 bases). V was trimmed by 7 bases and J by 3 bases, leaving 11 bases between them. The CDR3 consists of 13 residues. The germline CDR1 and CDR2 sequences are SGHRS and YFSETQ. The CDR3 region has the DNA TGCGCCAGCGGTAGCGGAGTCTACAATGAGCAGTTCTTC. Translation: CASGSGVYNEQFF.

The rearrangement joins TRBV29-1 to TRBJ2-7; perhaps TRBD2 as D (6 bases). V was cut by 8 bases and J by 7 bases, with 21 bases left in between. CDR3 length: 13 amino acids. CDR1 and CDR2 (germline): SQVTM, ANQGSEA. CDR3: CSMRASPGGEQYF. CDR3 DNA: TGCAGCATGAGGGCATCCCCTGGGGGGGAGCAGTACTTC.

This clone has only one observation. The J gene is TRBJ2-2, the V gene TRBV2; the match to TRBD2 covers 15 bases. This CDR3 contains 17 residues. Trimming at V came to 5 bases and at J to 4 bases, leaving 5 bases not matched to a gene. The germline V gene has CDR1 SNHLY and CDR2 FYNNEI. Written as DNA, the CDR3 is TGTGCCAGCAGTAAGGGACTAGCGGGAGGAAGCACCGGGGAGCTGTTTTTT. Protein product: CASSKGLAGGSTGELFF.

The chain carries TRBV2 and TRBJ1-1, with 7 bases lining up with TRBD1. The CDR3 spans 15 residues. Germline-derived CDR1 and CDR2 are SNHLY and FYNNEI. The V gene end was trimmed by 6 bases and the J gene end by 3 bases; junction bases not matched to a gene: 10. The CDR3 reads CASSLFVQGDTEAFF. In DNA form, the CDR3 reads TGTGCCAGCAGCCTGTTCGTTCAGGGGGACACTGAAGCTTTCTTT. Full variable domain (outside the CDR3, taken from reference TRBV2 and TRBJ1-1): EPEVTQTPSHQVTQMGQEVILRCVPISNHLYFYWYRQILGQKVEFLVSFYNNEISEKSEIFDDQFSVERPDGSNFTLKIRSTKLEDSAMYFCASSLFVQGDTEAFFGQGTRLTVV.

The V gene is TRBV7-9, the J gene TRBJ2-7; 13 bases fit TRBD2. Germline lookup yields CDR1 SEHNR and CDR2 FQNEAQ (reference sequence). V gave up 4 bases and J gave up 2 bases; unmatched junction bases: 8. This CDR3 is built from 17 residues. CDR3 DNA sequence: TGTGCCAGCAGCTCGTCAAAGGGGACTAGCGGGGCCTACGAGCAGTACTTC. This translates into CASSSSKGTSGAYEQYF. Looking up the rest from reference TRBV7-9 and TRBJ2-7 gives the full variable domain: DTGVSQNPRHKITKRGQNVTFRCDPISEHNRLYWYRQTLGQGPEFLTYFQNEAQLEKSRLLSDRFSAERPKGSFSTLEIQRTEQGDSAMYLCASSSSKGTSGAYEQYFGPGTRLTVT.

The V call is TRBV2, the J call TRBJ2-7, with TRBD1 identical over 8 bases. J gave up 2 bases and V 7 bases, and 4 bases lay outside the gene matches. Germline values: CDR1 SNHLY, CDR2 FYNNEI. This CDR3 spans 13 amino acids. In DNA form, the CDR3 reads TGTGCCAGCAAGTCGGGACAGGCCTACGAGCAGTACTTC. This gives the protein CASKSGQAYEQYF.

V is TRBV9 and J is TRBJ1-1; 8 bases match TRBD1. J was trimmed by 1 base and V by 3 bases; bases with no gene match: 2. Germline CDR1 and CDR2: SGDLS and YYNGEE. The CDR3 consists of 14 residues. The CDR3 DNA sequence: TGTGCCAGCAGCGCACAGGGGGGGAACACTGAAGCTTTCTTT. This codes for CASSAQGGNTEAFF.

J is TRBJ2-5 and V is TRBV30, with D perhaps TRBD2 (7 bases). Trimming pared 0 bases from V and 4 bases from J, leaving 12 bases between. Germline lookup yields CDR1 GTSNPN and CDR2 SVGIG (reference sequence). There are 14 residues in the CDR3. The CDR3: CAWSVGGAGETQYF. The CDR3 coding sequence is TGTGCCTGGAGTGTAGGGGGGGCTGGAGAGACCCAGTACTTC. Variable domain in full (rest from reference TRBV30 and TRBJ2-5): SQTIHQWPATLVQPVGSPLSLECTVEGTSNPNLYWYRQAAGRGLQLLFYSVGIGQISSEVPQNLSASRPQDRQFILSSKKLLLSDSGFYLCAWSVGGAGETQYFGPGTRLLVL.

This rearrangement joins TRBV5-6 to TRBJ2-2; D is possibly TRBD2 (6 bases). CDR1 is SGHDT and CDR2 is YYEEEE in the germline V gene. The V end lost 6 bases, the J end lost 4 bases, and 22 bases lay between the germline ends. The CDR3 loop spans 17 amino acids. CDR3 in DNA: TGTGCCAGCAACTTTATGGCACCGGGACTTAGCACCGGGGAGCTGTTTTTT. Its translation: CASNFMAPGLSTGELFF.

J is TRBJ2-7 and V is TRBV29-1, with 7 bases matching TRBD2. The CDR3 has 16 residues. V lost 6 bases, J lost 0 bases, and 14 bases stayed unmatched. The V gene's germline CDR1 is SQVTM and CDR2 ANQGSEA. CDR3 amino acids: CSVEVRASGDSYEQYF. In nucleotides, the CDR3 is TGCAGCGTGGAGGTTCGGGCTAGCGGTGACTCCTACGAGCAGTACTTC.

CDR3 DNA: TGCGCCAGCAGTCTAGCGGGGTACTACGAGCAGTACTTC. Protein sequence: CASSLAGYYEQYF. The V call is TRBV5-1, the J call TRBJ2-7; TRBD2 matches 9 bases. The junction had 3 bases not matched to a gene; V was cut back by 5 bases and J by 3 bases. This CDR3 has 13 amino acids. Germline V gives CDR1 SGHRS, CDR2 YFSETQ.

The V call is TRBV4-1, the J call TRBJ2-7; 7 bases fit TRBD2. Germline CDR1 MGHRA, CDR2 YSYEKL. Germline trimming cut 3 bases from V and 6 bases from J; bases unmatched to any gene: 14. The CDR3 has 16 amino acids. The CDR3 loop reads CASSHPSAGSQREQYF. The CDR3 DNA reads TGCGCCAGCAGCCACCCATCAGCGGGATCGCAGCGCGAGCAGTACTTC.

The genes are TRBV5-1 and TRBJ2-1; D gene unclear. The germline V gene has CDR1 SGHRS and CDR2 YFSETQ. The CDR3 has 15 residues. The V gene lost 0 bases and the J gene lost 0 bases, with 7 bases spanning the gap. In DNA, the CDR3 is TGCGCCAGCAGCTTGGACCTGAGCTCCTACAATGAGCAGTTCTTC. Protein sequence: CASSLDLSSYNEQFF.

The chain joins TRBV9 to TRBJ1-1; 7 bases align to TRBD1. There are 16 residues in the CDR3. Germline V lookup: CDR1 SGDLS, CDR2 YYNGEE. The V and J ends lost 5 bases and 3 bases, in that order; junction bases with no gene match: 13. CDR3 bases: TGTGCCAGCAGGTCGGGGGCAGGGGGGACGGACACTGAAGCTTTCTTT. It codes for CASRSGAGGTDTEAFF.

V gene TRBV9 combines with J gene TRBJ2-1; D gene unclear. The germline gives CDR1 SGDLS, CDR2 YYNGEE. This CDR3 is 15 amino acids long. The ends were cut back, 0 bases at V and 0 bases at J, with 7 bases in the middle. The CDR3 DNA reads as TGTGCCAGCAGCGTAGTGCCGGGCTCCTACAATGAGCAGTTCTTC. This codes for CASSVVPGSYNEQFF.